Following are 9 T cell receptor beta chains from one sample sequenced in a study of T cell changes during pregnancy in multiple sclerosis. The method was immunoSEQ multiplex PCR; TCRdb's version includes in-frame clones alone and lacks a portion of them. The sample has approximately 46,000 clones; around 89% are singletons. This specimen consisted of CD4+ T cells from peripheral blood mononuclear cells, obtained after pregnancy. All receptors come from a female donor with multiple sclerosis, enrolled in a pregnancy study.

V usage is TRBV28 and J usage is TRBJ2-1; possibly TRBD1 for D (5 bases). Germline assignment: CDR1 MDHEN and CDR2 SYDVKM. The CDR3 length is 14 residues. V was trimmed by 8 bases and J by 6 bases, leaving 17 bases between them. The CDR3 region is CASHSPQVPNEQFF. The CDR3 DNA is TGTGCCAGCCACAGCCCACAGGTACCCAATGAGCAGTTCTTC.

The V gene is TRBV9, the J gene TRBJ1-2, with 7 bases that match TRBD1. V dropped 0 bases and J dropped 4; count of bases not matched to a gene: 9. The germline CDR1 and CDR2 sequences are SGDLS and YYNGEE. This CDR3 has 16 residues. This CDR3 reads CASSVASSGTVYGYTF. CDR3 nucleotide sequence: TGTGCCAGCAGCGTAGCTTCTTCGGGGACAGTCTATGGCTACACCTTC.

This chain links TRBV18 with TRBJ2-5; TRBD1 is a possible D gene (6 bases). In germline, CDR1 is KGHSH, CDR2 LQKENI. This CDR3 is built from 17 residues. V was cut by 3 bases and J by 1 base, with 18 bases left in between. The CDR3 protein is CASSPLSSGAGQETQYF. DNA for the CDR3: TGTGCCAGCTCACCCCTGAGCTCAGGGGCGGGCCAAGAGACCCAGTACTTC.

The chain carries TRBV10-3 and TRBJ2-1; 8 bases map to TRBD2. The CDR3 totals 15 residues. Germline CDR1 is ENHRY and CDR2 is SYGVKD. Losses at the gene ends were 3 bases for V and 6 bases for J; bases not matched to a gene: 7. CDR3 residues: CAISDSSGRSNEQFF. In nucleotides, the CDR3 is TGTGCCATCAGTGATTCAAGCGGGAGAAGCAATGAGCAGTTCTTC.

This rearrangement joins TRBV7-2 to TRBJ2-1, with unresolved D. The germline V gene has CDR1 SGHTA and CDR2 FQGNSA. V dropped 3 bases and J dropped 0 bases, with 6 bases sitting between them. This CDR3 has 14 amino acids. The CDR3 here is CASSLTSSYNEQFF. The CDR3 nucleotides are TGTGCCAGCAGCTTGACAAGCTCCTACAATGAGCAGTTCTTC.

This chain links TRBV21-1 with TRBJ1-1. TRBV21-1 is assigned pseudogene status. This CDR3 is built from 13 residues. In nucleotides, the CDR3 is TGTGCCAGCAGCCTTTTGGAGGACACTGAAGCTTTCTTT. This encodes CASSLLEDTEAFF.

The V call is TRBV28, the J call TRBJ1-5, with 8 bases aligning to TRBD1. In germline, CDR1 is MDHEN, CDR2 SYDVKM. The CDR3 runs 17 residues. J gave up 2 bases and V 7 bases, and 13 bases lay outside the gene matches. The CDR3 DNA reads TGTGCCAGCACTAAACGAGGACAGGGTATCGGCAATCAGCCCCAGCATTTT. Translating gives CASTKRGQGIGNQPQHF. The variable domain in full, with the rest retrieved from reference TRBV28 and TRBJ1-5, is DVKVTQSSRYLVKRTGEKVFLECVQDMDHENMFWYRQDPGLGLRLIYFSYDVKMKEKGDIPEGYSVSREKKERFSLILESASTNQTSMYLCASTKRGQGIGNQPQHFGDGTRLSIL.

As DNA, the CDR3 is TGTGCCAGCTCACCTCAGGCCGCCGGCATCAATACAGATACGCAGTATTTT. It encodes CASSPQAAGINTDTQYF. This chain uses TRBV18 with TRBJ2-3; D unclear. CDR3 length: 17 residues. Trimming took 3 bases from V and 3 from J, leaving 19 bases between them. CDR1 and CDR2 from the germline V gene are KGHSH and LQKENI.

The chain links TRBV30 to TRBJ1-4; tentatively, D is TRBD1 (6 bases). In germline, CDR1 is GTSNPN, CDR2 SVGIG (reference sequence). This CDR3 contains 15 residues. Trimming removed 2 bases at V and 4 bases at J, with 14 bases between. In nucleotides, the CDR3 is TGTGCCTGGAGTCAGGGGAACCTTTATAATGAAAAACTGTTTTTT. Translating it yields CAWSQGNLYNEKLFF.